This note documents a single T cell receptor (beta chain) sequence. Its matching antigen is unknown. Quantitative 5'-RACE was performed with molecular barcodes, and it yielded the TCR beta libraries. TCRdb re-called the 5' RACE reads with MiXCR, one entry per CDR3 protein. Among fewer than 450,000 distinct CDR3 sequences listed, roughly 18% were seen once. The data stem from a study of CD8 T cells in ankylosing spondylitis. The CDR3 is 19 residues long. The V gene's germline CDR1 is SGHRS and CDR2 YFSETQ. J gave up 1 base and V 3 bases, and 9 bases lay outside the gene matches. Study-level points and caveats: Reportedly, disease-linked clones are significantly enriched in ankylosing spondylitis patients' matched synovial fluid. Seemingly characteristic of ankylosing spondylitis blood was a TCR beta motif consisting of roughly 8 highly homologous variants. Earlier studies detected some motif variants in reactive arthritis synovial fluid and blood.

This TCR was recovered from a male donor with ankylosing spondylitis. The rearrangement links TRBV5-1 to TRBJ2-5; TRBD2 agrees at 16 bases. The sequenced material came from blood, either unsorted or a sorted T cell fraction (not recorded which). The CDR3 region is CASSSRAGTSGRAQETQYF. The CDR3 bases are TGCGCCAGCAGCTCCCGCGCCGGGACTAGCGGGAGGGCCCAAGAGACCCAGTACTTC. Variable domain in full (rest from reference TRBV5-1 and TRBJ2-5): KAGVTQTPRYLIKTRGQQVTLSCSPISGHRSVSWYQQTPGQGLQFLFEYFSETQRNKGNFPGRFSGRQFSNSRSEMNVSTLELGDSALYLCASSSRAGTSGRAQETQYFGPGTRLLVL.